This passage covers 23 T cell receptor beta chains from one sample sequenced in a study of OX40 agonist ivuxolimab in advanced cancers. Measured with immunoSEQ multiplex PCR; TCRdb has only the in-frame clones, and not every one. This table has tens of thousands of clones, 82% appearing once. The sequenced sample was CD4+ or CD8+ T cells sorted from blood, obtained in a trial of the OX40 agonist ivuxolimab. The source of these receptors is an adult with an advanced solid tumor such as melanoma, head and neck, liver or kidney cancer.

The V gene is TRBV6-5, the J gene TRBJ1-2; D is perhaps TRBD1 (5 bases). Germline-derived CDR1 and CDR2 are MNHEY and SVGAGI. The V end was cut by 2 bases, the J end by 4 bases, with 8 bases between. CDR3 size: 13 residues. This CDR3 reads CASSYGRVYGYTF. CDR3 coding DNA: TGTGCCAGCAGTTACGGCAGGGTCTATGGCTACACCTTC.

This clone was detected a few times. The chain couples TRBV7-9 to TRBJ2-5; TRBD2 agrees at 8 bases. V shed 6 bases, J shed 4 bases, and the junction held 13 bases outside the gene matches. This CDR3 spans 16 amino acids. Germline CDR1 reads SEHNR; CDR2 reads FQNEAQ (reference sequence). CDR3 coding DNA: TGTGCCAGCAGACGTAGCGGGACCTCCCCAATAGAGACCCAGTACTTC. Translating gives CASRRSGTSPIETQYF.

V gene TRBV2 combines with J gene TRBJ2-2, with 8 bases aligning to TRBD2. The ends lost 7 bases at V and 7 bases at J; junction bases unmatched: 8. The germline CDR1 and CDR2 sequences are SNHLY and FYNNEI. The CDR3 is 14 residues long. The CDR3, as DNA: TGTGCCAGCATAACGGGAGGGCCCGGCGGGGAGCTGTTTTTT. Its protein product is CASITGGPGGELFF.

This clone was seen many times. The chain has TRBV30 and TRBJ1-5; D is ambiguous. CDR1 is GTSNPN, CDR2 SVGIG, per germline (reference sequence). The V end lost 1 base, the J end lost 0 bases, and 10 bases lay between the germline ends. CDR3 length equals 15 residues. CDR3 DNA: TGTGCCTGGAGTGCTGGCCAGAATAGCAATCAGCCCCAGCATTTT. Its protein product is CAWSAGQNSNQPQHF.

Only one count was recorded for this clone. The V call is TRBV2, the J call TRBJ1-5; D is undetermined. The V end was cut by 7 bases, the J end by 2 bases, with 15 bases between. CDR1 SNHLY and CDR2 FYNNEI come from the germline V gene. The CDR3 extends over 15 amino acids. The CDR3 spells CASTEGGFGNQPQHF. In nucleotides, the CDR3 is TGTGCCAGCACCGAGGGAGGGTTTGGCAATCAGCCCCAGCATTTT.

V usage is TRBV2 and J usage is TRBJ2-5; D perhaps matches TRBD1 (5 bases). The ends were cut back, 6 bases at V and 2 bases at J, with 10 bases in the middle. The germline V gene encodes CDR1 SNHLY and CDR2 FYNNEI. This CDR3 is 13 amino acids long. The CDR3, as DNA: TGTGCCAGCAGAACAGGTGGACAAGAGACCCAGTACTTC. It yields the protein CASRTGGQETQYF.

This clone was counted only a few times. The identical CDR3 is also encoded by other nucleotide sequences in the sample. CDR3 protein: CASSFSLNTEAFF. In DNA form, the CDR3 reads TGTGCCAGCAGCTTTTCACTGAACACTGAAGCTTTCTTT. The chain is built from TRBV7-9 and TRBJ1-1; no firm D call. The germline gives CDR1 SEHNR, CDR2 FQNEAQ (reference sequence). Trimming shortened V by 3 bases and J by 0 bases, and 5 bases separated the two germline ends. This CDR3 has 13 amino acids.

The chain carries TRBV19 and TRBJ2-3; 9 bases agree with TRBD2. CDR3 length: 15 amino acids. The germline gives CDR1 LNHDA, CDR2 SQIVND (reference sequence). V lost 3 bases to trimming and J lost 5 bases; unmatched junction nucleotides: 6. The CDR3 DNA follows: TGTGCCAGTAGTATGGTAGCGGGGGCGGGAGATACGCAGTATTTT. Protein: CASSMVAGAGDTQYF.

The rearrangement links TRBV2 to TRBJ2-2, with 8 bases matching TRBD1. V lost 6 bases, J lost 1 base, and 4 bases stayed unmatched. The germline V gene has CDR1 SNHLY and CDR2 FYNNEI. The CDR3 contains 15 residues. CDR3 DNA sequence: TGTGCCAGCAGAAGGGGACAGGAGAACACCGGGGAGCTGTTTTTT. This sequence encodes CASRRGQENTGELFF.

The V gene is TRBV5-1, the J gene TRBJ1-3, with no clear D. The CDR3 is 16 residues long. The germline gives CDR1 SGHRS, CDR2 YFSETQ. Trimming took off 0 bases at V and 0 bases at J, with 10 bases between the two ends. The CDR3 sequence is CASSLGQLSSGNTIYF. The CDR3 bases are TGCGCCAGCAGCTTGGGTCAGCTGAGCTCTGGAAACACCATATATTTT.

In DNA, the CDR3 is TGTGCCAGCAGCTTGGGGGTTACGCAGTATTTT. Its protein is CASSLGVTQYF. The chain couples TRBV7-9 to TRBJ2-3; the D gene could be TRBD1 or TRBD2 (5 bases each). Germline V gene lookup returns CDR1 SEHNR and CDR2 FQNEAQ (reference sequence). This CDR3 has 11 residues. V was clipped by 3 bases and J by 8 bases, with 6 bases between them.

V is TRBV18 and J is TRBJ1-1, with TRBD1 matching 7 bases. The ends lost 6 bases at V and 1 base at J; junction bases unmatched: 5. Germline V lookup: CDR1 KGHSH, CDR2 LQKENI. The CDR3 consists of 14 residues. CDR3 in DNA: TGTGCCAGCTCTACCGGGACAGAGAACACTGAAGCTTTCTTT. Its protein product is CASSTGTENTEAFF. The whole variable domain, remainder taken from reference TRBV18 and TRBJ1-1, is NAGVMQNPRHLVRRRGQEARLRCSPMKGHSHVYWYRQLPEEGLKFMVYLQKENIIDESGMPKERFSAEFPKEGPSILRIQQVVRGDSAAYFCASSTGTENTEAFFGQGTRLTVV.

J is TRBJ1-3 and V is TRBV7-6; no clear D. V was clipped by 1 base and J by 6 bases, with 4 bases between them. CDR1 SGHVS and CDR2 FNYEAQ come from the germline V gene. The CDR3 spans 12 residues. DNA of the CDR3: TGTGCCAGCAGCTTAGAGCCAAACACCATATATTTT. This translates into CASSLEPNTIYF.

This chain joins TRBV18 and TRBJ2-7; 10 bases fit TRBD1. V was pared by 5 bases and J by 1 base, with 8 bases of the junction left unmatched. Germline CDR1 is KGHSH and CDR2 is LQKENI. The CDR3 has 16 residues. The CDR3 is CASSTIPGQGSYEQYF. The CDR3 nucleotides read TGTGCCAGCTCAACTATACCGGGACAGGGGTCCTACGAGCAGTACTTC.

The CDR3: CASSQSLAASYNEQFF. For the CDR3, the DNA is TGCGCCAGCAGCCAGAGCTTAGCGGCCTCCTACAATGAGCAGTTCTTC. The gene calls are TRBV4-1 and TRBJ2-1, with a tentative D call TRBD2 (6 bases). V dropped 3 bases and J dropped 0 bases, with 12 bases sitting between them. In germline, CDR1 is MGHRA, CDR2 YSYEKL. This CDR3 has 16 residues.

The chain carries TRBV6-5 and TRBJ2-5; D possibly corresponds to TRBD2 (7 bases). V lost 2 bases, J lost 4 bases, and 11 bases lay in between. The germline V gene has CDR1 MNHEY and CDR2 SVGAGI. This CDR3 comprises 14 residues. CDR3 nucleotide sequence: TGTGCCAGCAGTTACACAGGGAGGGTAGAGACCCAGTACTTC. Residues: CASSYTGRVETQYF.

The gene calls are TRBV5-1 and TRBJ2-3; 10 bases line up with TRBD1. There are 14 residues in the CDR3. CDR1 and CDR2 (germline): SGHRS, YFSETQ. The V segment lost 5 bases and the J segment 5 bases; nucleotides outside the gene matches: 5. CDR3 residues: CASRPGQGQDTQYF. CDR3 in DNA: TGCGCCAGCAGACCGGGACAGGGGCAAGATACGCAGTATTTT.

The V call is TRBV19, the J call TRBJ1-3; weak D call: TRBD1 (6 bases). This CDR3 is 15 amino acids long. The V gene lost 8 bases and the J gene lost 0 bases, with 14 bases spanning the gap. CDR1 LNHDA and CDR2 SQIVND come from the germline V gene (reference sequence). CDR3 DNA sequence: TGTGCCAGTCGGGACACTGGAGTCTCTGGAAACACCATATATTTT. This codes for CASRDTGVSGNTIYF.

This clone has just one count. The chain joins TRBV6-5 to TRBJ1-2, with TRBD1 identical over 9 bases. The CDR3 runs to 13 residues. Germline assignment: CDR1 MNHEY and CDR2 SVGAGI. The ends lost 7 bases at V and 4 bases at J; junction bases unmatched: 4. The CDR3 reads CASTPTGGYGYTF. The CDR3 DNA sequence: TGTGCCAGCACCCCGACAGGGGGCTATGGCTACACCTTC.

The gene calls are TRBV4-3 and TRBJ2-7; D remains unclear. The V gene's germline CDR1 is LGHNA and CDR2 YSLEER. This CDR3 comprises 15 residues. V lost 1 base, J lost 4 bases, and 14 bases lay in between. CDR3 nucleotide sequence: TGCGCCAGCAGCCAAGTGATTGGAGCCTCATACGAGCAGTACTTC. This codes for CASSQVIGASYEQYF.

The genes are TRBV6-1 and TRBJ1-1, with unresolved D. The CDR3 totals 11 residues. From germline, CDR1 is MNHNS and CDR2 SASEGT. The ends were cut back, 4 bases at V and 4 bases at J, with 4 bases in the middle. In DNA form, the CDR3 reads TGTGCCAGCAGTGGGGGCACTGAAGCTTTCTTT. Encoded protein: CASSGGTEAFF.

This clone was seen once. The gene calls are TRBV7-2 and TRBJ2-1; TRBD2 matches 9 bases. Germline loops: CDR1 SGHTA, CDR2 FQGNSA. J was trimmed by 7 bases and V by 4 bases; bases with no gene match: 5. This CDR3 has 14 residues. The CDR3 sequence: CASSSSGKWNEQFF. The CDR3 DNA follows: TGTGCCAGCAGCTCTAGCGGGAAGTGGAATGAGCAGTTCTTC.

This clone was seen a handful of times. The V and J genes are TRBV18 and TRBJ2-1; a possible D gene is TRBD2 (5 bases). This CDR3 contains 14 residues. The germline V and J ends were trimmed by 5 bases and 1 base, with 9 bases remaining between them. The germline V gene encodes CDR1 KGHSH and CDR2 LQKENI. The CDR3 sequence: CASSRLASYNEQFF. The DNA for the CDR3 is TGTGCCAGCTCAAGGCTAGCTTCCTACAATGAGCAGTTCTTC.